Sequencing of this T cell receptor beta chain was carried out in a study of beta chain features in type 1 diabetes (dated by TCRdb to the late 2010s). With regard to the full study: Mean age, gender distribution, total cell number and subset yield did not differ between patients and healthy donors. Naive and central memory subsets were obtained from all 30 or so donors, but regulatory and stem cell-like memory subsets were isolated from only 8 patients and roughly eight healthy donors. A total of 90 million to 140 million sorted cells were examined across all samples, and RNA yield correlated strongly with the number of cells per subset. In the study, TCRB repertoires of sorted circulating CD4+ T cell subsets from recently diagnosed type 1 diabetes patients were compared with those of matched healthy donors. Points the paper makes about the study in general: Because cDNA was sequenced instead of genomic DNA, highly expressing activated cells could be over-represented, though the groups showed no difference in activation or CD3 levels. A moderate but significant shortening of TCRB CDR3 length was observed in type 1 diabetes patients in all four CD4+ subsets. Only small numbers of individuals were included in the HLA sub-analyses, which left unresolved whether HLA type had any influence on TCRB rearrangement. Shorter templates might have been favored by PCR, but patient and control samples were amplified and corrected together, so both groups would have been affected equally by any skew. At VDJ recombination sites, type 1 diabetes patients had fewer insertions and more deleted nucleotides, which implies abnormalities in thymic rearrangement. Naive, central memory and regulatory TCRB repertoires appeared to be more similar among patients than among healthy donors.

From each donor, a single peripheral blood sample of about 120 mL on average was drawn into heparinised tubes. Naive, central memory, regulatory and stem cell-like memory CD4+ T cells were sorted on a BD FACSAria II using a panel including CD45RO, CCR7, CD25, CD127, CD95 and CD27. Purity was above 98% for every sorted population. PBMCs were separated immediately by Lymphoprep density gradient centrifugation and were stained directly, without being cultured. Samples were stained and sorted in pairs, with one healthy donor and one patient per experiment, so that batch effects were minimized. Note on this clone: Its antigen is unknown. No base qualities exist here, and no much larger clone lies one base off it.

The entire isolated RNA was reverse transcribed using the High Capacity cDNA Reverse Transcription Kit, and thus expressed TCRB transcripts were sequenced. Deep immunoSEQ sequencing was performed on naive, central memory and regulatory T cell samples, with an average of roughly 3.5 million total reads per sample. Sorted cells were lysed in RLT buffer and RNA was extracted with DNase-treated RNeasy Micro or Mini kits, depending on cell number. Each cell subset was processed separately to prevent cross-contamination, with patient and healthy donor samples processed together. The immunoSEQ multiplex PCR was used to amplify TCRB sequences from cDNA, yielding 87-bp fragments that span the CDR3 region. Amplicons were sequenced on the Illumina HiSeq platform. Regarding the original processing steps: Synthetic template baselines were used to correct PCR bias computationally, reads within Hamming distance 2 were collapsed, and singletons that could not be merged were discarded. Reads were aligned to IMGT to assign V, D and J genes, CDR3 length, and insertions or deletions at six rearrangement sites. Within each subset, clonotype counts were normalized to sorted cell number, after which true diversity and Gini coefficients were computed with the tcR R package. Repertoire sharing was quantified using the overlap coefficient calculated on TCRB nucleotide sequences. Out-of-frame TCRB sequences from naive cells were analyzed as a proxy for the pre-selection repertoire. TCRdb stores this immuneACCESS table with in-frame sequences only. Part of the clones is absent; in the studies checked, under half of the shortfall reflects unresolved V genes, and no reason is known for the rest. The V and J calls and the clone size are those of that table, but D and trimming were determined from the DNA. This sample comprises approximately 250,000 clones, 9.5% to 13% of them detected only once. The ten largest clones add up to around 0.017% of the sample.

The specimen sequenced was naive CD4+ T cells from blood. Read against the paper, the sample's cell subset or site label means: true naive CD4+ T cells. This TCR derives from a man aged 25-45 years with type 1 diabetes.

In nucleotide form, the sequence is TGCGCCAGCAGCCTTCCGGGACAGGGTAGGAGCAATCAGCCCCAGCATTTT. It specifies CASSLPGQGRSNQPQHF. The sequence links TRBV4-1 to TRBJ1-5; 9 central bases correspond to TRBD1. The germline V gene supplies CDR1 MGHRA and CDR2 YSYEKL. Taken from cysteine to phenylalanine, the CDR3 has 17 residues. Only CDR3 DNA is held: 51 bases, read in frame from base 1. Compared with germline, V lacks 4 bases and J lacks 1 base; bases without a gene match: 8.